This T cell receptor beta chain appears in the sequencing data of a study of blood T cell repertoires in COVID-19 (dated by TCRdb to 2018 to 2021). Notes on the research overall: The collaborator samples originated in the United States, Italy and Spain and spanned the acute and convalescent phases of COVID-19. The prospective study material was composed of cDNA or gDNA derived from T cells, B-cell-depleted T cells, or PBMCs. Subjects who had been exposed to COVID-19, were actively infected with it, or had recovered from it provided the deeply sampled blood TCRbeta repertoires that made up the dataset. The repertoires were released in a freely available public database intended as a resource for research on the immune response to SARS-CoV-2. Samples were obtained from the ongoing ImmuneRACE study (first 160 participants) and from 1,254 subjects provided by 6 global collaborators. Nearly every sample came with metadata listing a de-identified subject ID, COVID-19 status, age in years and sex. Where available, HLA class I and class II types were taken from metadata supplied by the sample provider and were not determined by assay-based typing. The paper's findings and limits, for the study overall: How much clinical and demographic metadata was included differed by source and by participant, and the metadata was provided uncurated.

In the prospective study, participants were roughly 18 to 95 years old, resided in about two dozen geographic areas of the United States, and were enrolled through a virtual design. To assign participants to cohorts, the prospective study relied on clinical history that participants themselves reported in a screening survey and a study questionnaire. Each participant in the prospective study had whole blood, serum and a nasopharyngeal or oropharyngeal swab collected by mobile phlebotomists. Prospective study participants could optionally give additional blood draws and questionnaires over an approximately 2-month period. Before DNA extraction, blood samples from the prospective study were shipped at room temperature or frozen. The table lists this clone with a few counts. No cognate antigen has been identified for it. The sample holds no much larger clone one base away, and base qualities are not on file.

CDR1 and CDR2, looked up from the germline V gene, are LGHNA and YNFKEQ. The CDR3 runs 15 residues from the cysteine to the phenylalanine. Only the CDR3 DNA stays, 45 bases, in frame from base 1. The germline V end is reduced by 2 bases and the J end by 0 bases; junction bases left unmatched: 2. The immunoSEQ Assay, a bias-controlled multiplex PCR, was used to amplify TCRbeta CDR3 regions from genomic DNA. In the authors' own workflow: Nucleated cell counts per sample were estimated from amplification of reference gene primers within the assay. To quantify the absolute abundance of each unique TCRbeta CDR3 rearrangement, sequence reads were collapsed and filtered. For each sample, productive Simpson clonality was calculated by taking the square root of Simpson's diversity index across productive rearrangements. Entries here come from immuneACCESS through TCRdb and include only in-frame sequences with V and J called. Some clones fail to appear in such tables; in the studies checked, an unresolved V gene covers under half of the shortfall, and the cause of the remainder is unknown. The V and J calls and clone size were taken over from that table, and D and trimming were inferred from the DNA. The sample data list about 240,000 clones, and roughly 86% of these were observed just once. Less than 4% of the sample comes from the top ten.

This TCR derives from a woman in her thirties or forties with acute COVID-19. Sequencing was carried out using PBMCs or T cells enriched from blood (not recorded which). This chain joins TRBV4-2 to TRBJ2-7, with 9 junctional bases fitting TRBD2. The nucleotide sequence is TGTGCCAGCAGCCAAAGTAGCGGGAGCTCCTACGAGCAGTACTTC. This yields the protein CASSQSSGSSYEQYF.